The source of this T cell receptor beta chain is a study of blood T cells in healthy people across ages. Each sample used at least 7 million PBMCs. The CDR3 totals 15 residues. J gave up 2 bases and V 7 bases, and 8 bases lay outside the gene matches. Germline CDR1 SGHAT, CDR2 FQNNGV. A second PCR, run for about 6 to 11 cycles, used a sample-barcoded 5' primer plus a J-beta primer mix. TCRdb re-derived calls from the 5' RACE reads in MiXCR, one entry per CDR3 protein. The sample shows 1.4 million to 1.5 million distinct CDR3 sequences, approximately 40% of them seen only once. Study results and limitations: Using unsorted PBMCs precluded a conclusive naive versus antigen-experienced comparison.

In the case of this clonotype: Its antigen remains unknown.

Source material: blood. This sequence originates from a woman under 30 in good health. The V gene is TRBV11-2, the J gene TRBJ1-3; 7 bases agree with TRBD1. The CDR3 region has the DNA TGTGCCAGCACCTCGGGACAGCTTGCTGGAAACACCATATATTTT. This sequence encodes CASTSGQLAGNTIYF.